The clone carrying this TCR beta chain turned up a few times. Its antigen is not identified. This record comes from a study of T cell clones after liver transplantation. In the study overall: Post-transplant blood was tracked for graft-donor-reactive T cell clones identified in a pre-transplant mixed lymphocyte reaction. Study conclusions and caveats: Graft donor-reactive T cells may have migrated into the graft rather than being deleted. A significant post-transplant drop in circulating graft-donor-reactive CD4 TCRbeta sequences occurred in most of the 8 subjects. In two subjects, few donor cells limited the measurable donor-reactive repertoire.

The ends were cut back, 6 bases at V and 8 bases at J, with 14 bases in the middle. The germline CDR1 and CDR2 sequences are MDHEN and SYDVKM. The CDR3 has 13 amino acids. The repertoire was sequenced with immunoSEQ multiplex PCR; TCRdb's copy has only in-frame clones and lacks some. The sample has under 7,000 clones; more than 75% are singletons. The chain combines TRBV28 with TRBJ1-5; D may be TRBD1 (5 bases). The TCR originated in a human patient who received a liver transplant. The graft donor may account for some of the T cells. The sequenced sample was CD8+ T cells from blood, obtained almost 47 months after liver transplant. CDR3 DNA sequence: TGTGCCAGCAGACAAAGGGGAGGGGAGCCCCAGCATTTT. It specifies CASRQRGGEPQHF.